This T cell receptor beta chain was captured by sequencing in a study of blood T cell repertoires in COVID-19. Study in general: Some COVID-19 samples were acute and others convalescent; all came from the United States, Italy and Spain. PBMCs, B-cell-depleted T cells, or T cells provided the cDNA or gDNA that made up the material.

Authors' data handling: Using reference gene primer amplification, nucleated cell counts were estimated. Profiling relied on immunoSEQ multiplex PCR, and the TCRdb table lists in-frame clones only, not all of them. Clone size and V and J calls were adopted from that table, with D and trimming inferred from the DNA. In the table there are about 46,000 clones, more than 80% of which are singletons. The length of the CDR3 is 17 residues. The V and J ends lost 3 bases and 4 bases, in that order; junction bases with no gene match: 9. Germline lookup yields CDR1 KGHSH and CDR2 LQKENI. This clone was found once.

The receptor's source is a man between 60 and 70 years old with acute or convalescent COVID-19. Sequencing used peripheral blood. The J gene is TRBJ2-1, the V gene TRBV18; TRBD2 agrees at 10 bases. The DNA for the CDR3 is TGTGCCAGCTCACCCCCTCAGACTAGCGGGTTATACAATGAGCAGTTCTTC. Amino acid sequence: CASSPPQTSGLYNEQFF.